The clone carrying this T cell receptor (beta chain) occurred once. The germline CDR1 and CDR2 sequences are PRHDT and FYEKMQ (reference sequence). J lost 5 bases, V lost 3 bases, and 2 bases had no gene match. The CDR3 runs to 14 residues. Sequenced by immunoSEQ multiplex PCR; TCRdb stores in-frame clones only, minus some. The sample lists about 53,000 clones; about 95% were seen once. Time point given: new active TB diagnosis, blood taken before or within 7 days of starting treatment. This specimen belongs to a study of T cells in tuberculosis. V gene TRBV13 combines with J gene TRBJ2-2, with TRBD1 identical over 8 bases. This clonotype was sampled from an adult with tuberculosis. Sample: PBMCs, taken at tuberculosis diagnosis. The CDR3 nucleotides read TGTGCCAGCAGCTTCACAGGGGGTACCGGGGAGCTGTTTTTT. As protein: CASSFTGGTGELFF.